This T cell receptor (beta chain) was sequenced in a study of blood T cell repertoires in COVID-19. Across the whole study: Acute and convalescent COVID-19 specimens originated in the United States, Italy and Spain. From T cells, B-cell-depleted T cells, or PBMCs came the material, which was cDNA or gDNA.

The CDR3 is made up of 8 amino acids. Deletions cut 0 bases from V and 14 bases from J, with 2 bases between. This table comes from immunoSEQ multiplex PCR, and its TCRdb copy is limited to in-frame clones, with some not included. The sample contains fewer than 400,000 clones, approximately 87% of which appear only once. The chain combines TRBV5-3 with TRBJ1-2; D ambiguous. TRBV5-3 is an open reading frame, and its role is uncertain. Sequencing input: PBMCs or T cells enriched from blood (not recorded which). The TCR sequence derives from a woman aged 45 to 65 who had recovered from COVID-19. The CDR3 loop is CARSLATF. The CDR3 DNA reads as TGTGCCAGAAGCTTGGCTACCTTC.